The sequence of this T cell receptor beta chain was determined in a study of beta chain features in type 1 diabetes. Across the whole study: Regarding age, gender and cell yields, patients proved similar to healthy donors. General study results and limits: PCR could preferentially amplify shorter templates, alike in patients and controls.

cDNA synthesis used the whole RNA isolate, giving expressed TCRB sequences. The protocol was immunoSEQ multiplex PCR, while the TCRdb copy is restricted to in-frame clones and leaves out a portion. The repertoire holds around 300,000 clones, with approximately 11% as singletons. This clone was detected a few times. Its target is not known. J lost 4 bases, V lost 1 base, and 7 bases had no gene match. The CDR3 consists of 15 residues. CDR1 and CDR2 (germline): SGHTA, FQGNSA. On average, the one heparinised blood draw given by each donor was 90 to 150 mL. V and J are TRBV7-2 and TRBJ2-7; TRBD1 aligns across 7 bases. The TCR sequence derives from a young woman in good health. Sequencing input: naive CD4+ T cells from blood. The CDR3 DNA sequence: TGTGCCAGCAGCTTAGGACCGGGACAGCCTTACGAGCAGTACTTC. Its translation: CASSLGPGQPYEQYF.